These 20 T cell receptor beta chains share one sample of origin, sequenced in a study of blood T cells in healthy people across ages. PCR was performed a second time for about 6 to 12 cycles using a sample-barcoded 5' primer and a J-beta primer mix. TCRdb analysed the 5' RACE reads with MiXCR anew, one entry per CDR3 protein. The repertoire consists of 750,000 to 1,000,000 distinct CDR3 sequences, with around 29% occurring once and the leading ten covering roughly a tenth. These same data were also listed under a study on T cells of mothers and their children.

Sequencing used blood. The receptor source for this set is a woman in her thirties or forties in good health.

In this sample, this clonotype turned up many times. The rearrangement uses TRBV20-1 and TRBJ2-1; D may be TRBD2 (6 bases). Germline CDR1 and CDR2: DFQATT and SNEGSKA (reference sequence). The CDR3 covers 15 residues. Trimming took off 6 bases at V and 7 bases at J, with 22 bases between the two ends. The DNA of the CDR3 is TGCAGTGCCAAAGAGCCCCGGGGAGGTTTTAATGAGCAGTTCTTC. The encoded protein is CSAKEPRGGFNEQFF.

The gene calls are TRBV7-9 and TRBJ2-3, with 8 bases identical to TRBD1. Trimming at V came to 8 bases and at J to 0 bases, leaving 10 bases not matched to a gene. This CDR3 spans 16 amino acids. From germline, CDR1 is SEHNR and CDR2 FQNEAQ (reference sequence). The CDR3 DNA reads as TGTGCCAGCGGAGAACCGGGACAGGCTAGCACAGATACGCAGTATTTT. Translation: CASGEPGQASTDTQYF.

This clonotype came up a few times. The chain carries TRBV6-2 or TRBV6-3 and TRBJ2-7; D is unresolved. This CDR3 is built from 17 residues. With 0 bases removed from V and 4 bases from J, the gap between germline ends came to 19 bases. Germline lookup yields CDR1 MNHEY and CDR2 SVGEGT. CDR3 protein: CASSYSKAVGSPYEQYF. CDR3 DNA sequence: TGTGCCAGCAGTTACTCGAAGGCGGTCGGGTCCCCGTACGAGCAGTACTTC.

This clonotype appeared many times. The J gene is TRBJ2-7, the V gene TRBV27; 12 nucleotides align to TRBD2. The V segment lost 4 bases and the J segment 4 bases; nucleotides outside the gene matches: 5. Germline assignment: CDR1 MNHEY and CDR2 SMNVEV (reference sequence). The CDR3 covers 15 residues. CDR3 in amino acids: CASSYTSGGWYEQYF. The CDR3 DNA reads as TGTGCCAGCAGTTACACTAGCGGGGGGTGGTACGAGCAGTACTTC.

This clonotype showed up just a few times. The junction departs from the called germline gene at one end, perhaps through a read error. V and J are TRBV2 and TRBJ2-3, with 15 bases that match TRBD2. The CDR3 is made up of 16 amino acids. In germline, CDR1 is SNHLY, CDR2 FYNNEI. CDR3 DNA sequence: TGTGCCGGCAGCGGACTAGCGGGGGGGACAGGAGATACGCAGTATTTT. Translated: CAGSGLAGGTGDTQYF.

The sample holds many counts of this clonotype. The chain employs TRBV29-1 and TRBJ2-3; tentative D call: TRBD1 (7 bases). Germline V gene sequence: CDR1 SQVTM, CDR2 ANQGSEA. With 3 bases removed from V and 0 bases from J, the gap between germline ends came to 13 bases. The CDR3 spans 15 residues. Here the CDR3 DNA reads TGCAGCGTTGAGGGCCAGGGGGGAAGCACAGATACGCAGTATTTT. Residues: CSVEGQGGSTDTQYF.

The chain combines TRBV20-1 with TRBJ1-5; D is unresolved. Trimming took 3 bases from V and 3 from J, leaving 6 bases between them. CDR3 length equals 12 residues. The germline V gene has CDR1 DFQATT and CDR2 SNEGSKA (reference sequence). The CDR3 region has the DNA TGCAGTGCTAGGTTGGTCAATCAGCCCCAGCATTTT. Translated, it gives CSARLVNQPQHF.

V gene TRBV7-9 combines with J gene TRBJ2-7, with D unclear. This CDR3 comprises 13 residues. CDR1 and CDR2 from the germline V gene are SEHNR and FQNEAQ (reference sequence). V was cut by 11 bases and J by 0 bases, with 14 bases left in between. The CDR3 is CACGSVVSYEQYF. The CDR3 nucleotides read TGTGCCTGCGGCTCGGTAGTCTCCTACGAGCAGTACTTC.

This clonotype has a count of ten or more. The chain joins TRBV12-3 or TRBV12-4 to TRBJ2-7, with 9 bases identical to TRBD1. The junction had 7 bases not matched to a gene; V was cut back by 5 bases and J by 5 bases. This CDR3 comprises 14 residues. CDR3 bases: TGTGCCAGCAGTCCGACAGGGGGGATCAACGAGCAGTACTTC. The encoded protein is CASSPTGGINEQYF.

This clonotype was counted a few times. This chain connects TRBV28 to TRBJ1-1; D is possibly TRBD1 (5 bases). CDR1 MDHEN and CDR2 SYDVKM come from the germline V gene. Trimming shortened V by 2 bases and J by 7 bases, and 14 bases separated the two germline ends. There are 14 residues in the CDR3. This CDR3 is CASSLRGRESEAFF. CDR3 nucleotide sequence: TGTGCCAGCAGTTTACGCGGCAGGGAAAGTGAAGCTTTCTTT.

V and J are TRBV6-6 and TRBJ1-5, with TRBD1 identical over 8 bases. Per germline, CDR1 MNHNY and CDR2 SVGAGI (reference sequence). The CDR3 runs 15 residues. Trimming at V came to 2 bases and at J to 6 bases, leaving 6 bases not matched to a gene. The CDR3 coding sequence is TGTGCCAGCAGTTACCACGTTGGGACAGGTCAGCCCCAGCATTTT. Encoded protein: CASSYHVGTGQPQHF.

This chain connects TRBV30 to TRBJ2-5; TRBD2 matches at 13 bases. This CDR3 spans 16 amino acids. After removal of 8 bases from V and 4 bases from J, the junction contained 13 bases not matched to a gene. Germline CDR1 and CDR2: GTSNPN and SVGIG (reference sequence). The chain's CDR3 is CASSQPGLAGAETQYF. The CDR3, as DNA: TGTGCCAGCAGCCAACCTGGACTAGCGGGAGCAGAGACCCAGTACTTC.

This clonotype was detected only a few times. Given a much more abundant clone one base away, this may be a read error. The gene calls are TRBV30 and TRBJ1-2, with D uncertain. Trimming removed 3 bases from V and 3 bases from J, with 2 bases in between. The CDR3 runs 10 residues. The germline CDR1 and CDR2 sequences are GTSNPN and SVGIG (reference sequence). DNA for the CDR3: TGTGCCTGGAGGGACTATGGCTACACCTTC. Its protein is CAWRDYGYTF.

V gene TRBV28 combines with J gene TRBJ1-5; D gene uncertain. CDR3 length equals 14 residues. Germline V gene data show CDR1 as MDHEN and CDR2 as SYDVKM. Trimming left V 10 bases short and J 4 bases short, with 17 bases between. The CDR3 DNA follows: TGTGCCACCTGGGATATACCGAGTAATCAGCCCCAGCATTTT. Amino acid sequence: CATWDIPSNQPQHF. The whole variable domain, remainder taken from reference TRBV28 and TRBJ1-5, is DVKVTQSSRYLVKRTGEKVFLECVQDMDHENMFWYRQDPGLGLRLIYFSYDVKMKEKGDIPEGYSVSREKKERFSLILESASTNQTSMYLCATWDIPSNQPQHFGDGTRLSIL.

Notes on this clonotype: A much more abundant neighbour one base away suggests this may be a read error. The rearrangement uses TRBV6-6 and TRBJ2-4, with 7 bases that match TRBD2. The CDR3 covers 15 residues. V lost 0 bases, J lost 9 bases, and 8 bases stayed unmatched. Germline V gene sequence: CDR1 MNHNY, CDR2 SVGAGI (reference sequence). The CDR3 region has the DNA TGTGCCAGCAGTTACTCGATTAGCGGCGGGAGCATTCAGTACTTC. It encodes CASSYSISGGSIQYF.

The rearrangement links TRBV6-1 to TRBJ2-7, with D uncertain. The CDR3 spans 12 residues. V dropped 6 bases and J dropped 0 bases, with 6 bases sitting between them. Germline lookup yields CDR1 MNHNS and CDR2 SASEGT. The CDR3 nucleotides are TGTGCCAGCAGACCTGCCTCCTACGAGCAGTACTTC. Its protein is CASRPASYEQYF.

V is TRBV5-1 and J is TRBJ2-5; a weak D match, TRBD1 (6 bases). Germline CDR1 SGHRS, CDR2 YFSETQ. This CDR3 comprises 13 residues. V was cut by 3 bases and J by 7 bases, with 13 bases left in between. CDR3 amino acids: CASSSSTGRTQYF. CDR3 in DNA: TGCGCCAGCAGCTCGTCCACAGGGAGGACCCAGTACTTC. The whole variable domain, filled in from reference TRBV5-1 and TRBJ2-5, reads KAGVTQTPRYLIKTRGQQVTLSCSPISGHRSVSWYQQTPGQGLQFLFEYFSETQRNKGNFPGRFSGRQFSNSRSEMNVSTLELGDSALYLCASSSSTGRTQYFGPGTRLLVL.

The sample holds a few counts of this clonotype. The chain links TRBV9 to TRBJ2-3; D gene ambiguous. Germline assignment: CDR1 SGDLS and CDR2 YYNGEE. Trimming pared 0 bases from V and 6 bases from J, leaving 5 bases between. This CDR3 region has 12 residues. The CDR3 nucleotides read TGTGCCAGCAGCGTAGGAGTGGATACGCAGTATTTT. It specifies CASSVGVDTQYF.

This clonotype was recorded many times. The chain uses TRBV27 and TRBJ2-7; D ambiguous. V was trimmed by 1 base and J by 6 bases, leaving 7 bases between them. This CDR3 is built from 12 residues. The germline V gene encodes CDR1 MNHEY and CDR2 SMNVEV (reference sequence). CDR3 sequence: CASSLLGSEQYF. CDR3 coding DNA: TGTGCCAGCAGTTTATTAGGGTCCGAGCAGTACTTC.

The CDR3 DNA reads TGTGCCAGCAGTGACCCGGACGGCCTTAGCTATGGCTACACCTTC. This translates into CASSDPDGLSYGYTF. The V gene is TRBV6-1, the J gene TRBJ1-2; D is unresolved. The CDR3 runs 15 residues. CDR1 and CDR2 (germline): MNHNS, SASEGT. V lost 3 bases to trimming and J lost 4 bases, with 15 bases between them.